This TCR beta chain was found in a study of radiation and T cells in renal cell carcinoma. The protocol was immunoSEQ multiplex PCR, while the TCRdb copy is restricted to in-frame clones and leaves out a portion. The data show 60,000 to 80,000 clones, with about 80% seen just once and almost 6% held by the top ten. Time point reported: blood 2 weeks post-SBRT. Treatment indicated: 15 Gy SBRT to primary tumor, nephrectomy 4 weeks later. Serial blood draws occurred at baseline and 2 and 4 weeks post-SBRT. Clear cell pathology was present in this patient's renal cell carcinoma. Whole-study results and caveats: Top tumor clonotypes rose in blood 2 weeks post-radiation, then contracted. No pretreatment tumor biopsies were available for baseline clonotypes.

With respect to this clone: Its target is not known.

This material consisted of blood, taken from a patient whose treatment included radiotherapy and nephrectomy. This TCR was recovered from a man aged 55 to 70 with renal cell carcinoma.

CDR3 DNA: TGTGCCAGCAGCTTAAGCGGGAGTGGTGAGACCCAGTACTTC. Translating gives CASSLSGSGETQYF. The chain combines TRBV7-2 with TRBJ2-5; 8 nucleotides line up with TRBD2. Germline V gene sequence: CDR1 SGHTA, CDR2 FQGNSA. The CDR3 contains 14 residues. The ends lost 2 bases at V and 5 bases at J; junction bases unmatched: 4.